This is a list of T cell receptor beta chains from one sample in a study of T-cell reconstitution after alpha-beta-depleted transplantation in children. In TCRdb, the PCR reads were re-called with MiXCR into one record per CDR3 protein. This sample carries fewer than 550,000 distinct CDR3 sequences, about an eighth of them seen once, and the ten largest clones take about 14%. The sample consisted of PBMCs, mostly from graft donor cells, taken 180 days after TCRalphabeta/CD19-depleted stem cell transplant. All receptors come from a female patient under 10 years old who had a stem cell transplant for aplastic anemia, so the T cells may come from the graft donor. The CDR3 runs from the conserved cysteine through the conserved F or W. The order of the fields is D gene, J gene, V gene, clone size, CDR3 protein, CDR3 DNA. D genes are given only for firm matches. Size is omitted from some rows. Given values are once, few, many or a class for expanded clones.

NA,TRBJ2-1,TRBV30,few,CAWSPGGPSSYNEQFF,TGTGCCTGGAGCCCGGGGGGCCCGAGCTCCTACAATGAGCAGTTCTTC
NA,TRBJ2-2,TRBV6-2/TRBV6-3,NA,CASSYAPPRRGSPGAGELFF,TGTGCCAGCAGTTACGCCCCGCCCCGTCGCGGGTCCCCGGGCGCCGGGGAGCTGTTTTTT
TRBD2,TRBJ2-1,TRBV27,NA,CAGSSGLAGYNEQFF,TGTGCCGGCAGTTCGGGACTAGCGGGCTACAATGAGCAGTTCTTC
NA,TRBJ2-7,TRBV12-3/TRBV12-4,NA,CASSLSSLSTGSYEQYF,TGTGCCAGCAGTCTTTCCTCACTATCGACAGGATCCTACGAGCAGTACTTC
NA,TRBJ2-2,TRBV20-1,few,CSARRTSTGELFF,TGCAGTGCCAGGAGGACTTCCACCGGGGAGCTGTTTTTT
NA,TRBJ1-5,TRBV6-5,few,CASSYSSKGDQPQHF,TGTGCCAGCAGTTACTCGAGCAAGGGGGATCAGCCCCAGCATTTT
NA,TRBJ1-4,TRBV15,NA,CATSRTGGEGKLFF,TGTGCCACCAGCAGGACTGGGGGAGAGGGAAAACTGTTTTTT
NA,TRBJ2-2,TRBV30,few,CAWSVGPARGGELFF,TGTGCCTGGAGTGTGGGGCCCGCCCGGGGCGGGGAGCTGTTTTTT
TRBD1,TRBJ2-3,TRBV3-1,few,CASTGTAASTDTQYF,TGTGCCAGCACGGGGACAGCGGCTAGCACAGATACGCAGTATTTT
NA,TRBJ2-3,TRBV27,few,CASSLAPVKTDTQYF,TGTGCCAGCAGTTTGGCGCCCGTGAAAACAGATACGCAGTATTTT
TRBD1,TRBJ1-2,TRBV18,few,CASSSSRDRDAYGYTF,TGTGCCAGCTCATCGTCCCGGGACAGGGACGCCTATGGCTACACCTTC
TRBD2,TRBJ2-1,TRBV12-3/TRBV12-4,once,CACSPGLGLAGGAYNEQFF,TGTGCCTGCAGTCCAGGGCTAGGACTAGCGGGAGGGGCTTACAATGAGCAGTTCTTC
TRBD2,TRBJ2-5,TRBV20-1,many,CSAGSTSGRWETQYF,TGCAGTGCCGGATCCACTAGCGGGAGATGGGAGACCCAGTACTTC
NA,TRBJ2-5,TRBV7-8,few,CASSPQWQGETQYF,TGTGCCAGCAGCCCCCAGTGGCAGGGGGAGACCCAGTACTTC
NA,TRBJ2-5,TRBV7-2,few,CASSLGQPTQYF,TGTGCCAGCAGCTTAGGGCAGCCGACCCAGTACTTC
TRBD1,TRBJ2-7,TRBV28,NA,CASSFAGTGSSYEQYF,TGTGCCAGCAGTTTCGCCGGGACAGGGAGCTCCTACGAGCAGTACTTC
TRBD2,TRBJ2-1,TRBV20-1,few,CSARRTSGRRNEQFF,TGCAGTGCTAGAAGGACTAGCGGGAGAAGGAATGAGCAGTTCTTC
NA,TRBJ2-1,TRBV2,many,CASSEIAVGNNEQFF,TGTGCCAGCAGTGAAATTGCTGTTGGGAACAATGAGCAGTTCTTC
NA,TRBJ2-2,TRBV25-1,few,CASTRTDGTGELFF,TGTGCCAGCACCCGGACGGACGGCACCGGGGAGCTGTTTTTT
TRBD2,TRBJ2-1,TRBV7-8,few,CASSFTSEIPTYNEQFF,TGTGCCAGCAGCTTTACTAGCGAGATCCCAACTTACAATGAGCAGTTCTTC
TRBD2,TRBJ2-3,TRBV6-1,few,CASSDGAGVTDTQYF,TGTGCCAGCAGTGATGGCGCGGGAGTCACAGATACGCAGTATTTT
NA,TRBJ2-3,TRBV7-2,many,CASSSQGRTDTQYF,TGTGCCAGCAGCTCCCAGGGGAGGACAGATACGCAGTATTTT
NA,TRBJ1-1,TRBV4-3,NA,CASSQEGPSRPTEAFF,TGCGCCAGCAGCCAAGAGGGGCCCAGTCGGCCCACTGAAGCTTTCTTT
NA,TRBJ1-2,TRBV29-1,few,CSVGIFAIRGYGYTF,TGCAGCGTTGGAATTTTCGCCATCCGGGGATATGGCTACACCTTC